This T cell receptor (beta chain) originates from a study of blood T cell repertoires in COVID-19. V was clipped by 0 bases and J by 7 bases, with 12 bases between them. Germline V gives CDR1 SGHTA, CDR2 FQGNSA. The CDR3 runs to 14 residues. TCRdb's table, derived via immunoSEQ multiplex PCR, lists solely in-frame clones and lacks some. The table includes roughly 250,000 clones, 70% to 85% detected once. The sample holds one count of this clone. The TCR sequence derives from a woman in her thirties or forties with active or convalescent COVID-19. The V call is TRBV7-2, the J call TRBJ1-1, with D hard to call. The sample was peripheral blood. Written as DNA, the CDR3 is TGTGCCAGCAGCTTAGCGGGTTCACGGGGTGAAGCTTTCTTT. Translated, it gives CASSLAGSRGEAFF.